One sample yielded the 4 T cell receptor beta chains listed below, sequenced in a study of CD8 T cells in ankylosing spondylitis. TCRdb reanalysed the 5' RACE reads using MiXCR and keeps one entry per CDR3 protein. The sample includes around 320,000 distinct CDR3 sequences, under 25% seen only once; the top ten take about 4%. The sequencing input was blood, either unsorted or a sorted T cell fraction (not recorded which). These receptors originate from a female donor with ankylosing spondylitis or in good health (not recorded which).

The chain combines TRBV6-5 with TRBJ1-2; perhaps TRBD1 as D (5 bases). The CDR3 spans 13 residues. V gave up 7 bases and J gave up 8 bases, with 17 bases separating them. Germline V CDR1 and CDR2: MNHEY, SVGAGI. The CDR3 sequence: CASTLLGGGGYTF. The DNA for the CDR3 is TGTGCCAGCACCTTACTCGGGGGAGGCGGCTACACCTTC.

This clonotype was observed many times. The CDR3 spells CASKGGADTEAFF. CDR3 bases: TGCGCCAGCAAGGGGGGCGCGGACACTGAAGCTTTCTTT. V gene TRBV4-3 combines with J gene TRBJ1-1, with D maybe TRBD1 (6 bases). The CDR3 consists of 13 residues. V gave up 7 bases and J gave up 3 bases, with 12 bases separating them. CDR1 and CDR2 from the germline V gene are LGHNA and YSLEER.

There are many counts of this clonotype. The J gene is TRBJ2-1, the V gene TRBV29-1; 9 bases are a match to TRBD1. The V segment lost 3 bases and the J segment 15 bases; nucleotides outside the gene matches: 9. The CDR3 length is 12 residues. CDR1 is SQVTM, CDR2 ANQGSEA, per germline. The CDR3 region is CSVDVDRGRLFF. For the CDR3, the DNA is TGCAGCGTTGACGTGGACAGGGGAAGGCTGTTCTTC.

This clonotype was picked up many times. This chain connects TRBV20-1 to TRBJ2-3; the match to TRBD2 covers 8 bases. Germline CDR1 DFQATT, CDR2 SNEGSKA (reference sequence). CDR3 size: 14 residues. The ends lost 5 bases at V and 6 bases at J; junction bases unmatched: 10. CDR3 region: CSAAGAGGADTQYF. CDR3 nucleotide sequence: TGCAGTGCTGCCGGGGCGGGAGGAGCGGATACGCAGTATTTT.